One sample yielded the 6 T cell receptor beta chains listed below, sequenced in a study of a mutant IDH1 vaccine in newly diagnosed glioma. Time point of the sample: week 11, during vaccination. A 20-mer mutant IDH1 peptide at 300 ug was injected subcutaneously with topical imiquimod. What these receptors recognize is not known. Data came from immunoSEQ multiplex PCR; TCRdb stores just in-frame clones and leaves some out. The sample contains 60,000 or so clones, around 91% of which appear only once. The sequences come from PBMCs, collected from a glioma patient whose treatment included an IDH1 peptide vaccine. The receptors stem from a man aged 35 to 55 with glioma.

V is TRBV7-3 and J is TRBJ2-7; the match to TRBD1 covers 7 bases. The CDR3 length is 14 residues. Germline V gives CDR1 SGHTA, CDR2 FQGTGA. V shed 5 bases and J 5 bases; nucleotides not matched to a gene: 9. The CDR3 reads CASSRTGANDEQYF. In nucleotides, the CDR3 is TGTGCCAGCAGCCGTACAGGGGCTAACGACGAGCAGTACTTC.

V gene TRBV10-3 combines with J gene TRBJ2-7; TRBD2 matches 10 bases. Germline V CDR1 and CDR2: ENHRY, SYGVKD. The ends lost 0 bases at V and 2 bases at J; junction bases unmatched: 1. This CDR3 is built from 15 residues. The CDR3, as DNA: TGTGCCATCAGTGAGTCTCTAGCGGGGGCCTACGAGCAGTACTTC. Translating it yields CAISESLAGAYEQYF.

The CDR3 DNA reads TGTGCCAGCAGTTTAGGGACAGGGGGCCTTAGATTCACAGATACGCAGTATTTT. This gives the protein CASSLGTGGLRFTDTQYF. The V gene is TRBV28, the J gene TRBJ2-3, with TRBD1 identical over 12 bases. The germline V gene has CDR1 MDHEN and CDR2 SYDVKM. The trim removed 2 bases at V and 2 bases at J, leaving 8 bases unmatched. CDR3 length: 18 amino acids.

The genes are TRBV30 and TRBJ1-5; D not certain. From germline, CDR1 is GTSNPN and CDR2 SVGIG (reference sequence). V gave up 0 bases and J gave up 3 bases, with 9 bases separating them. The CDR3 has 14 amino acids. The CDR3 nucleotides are TGTGCCTGGAGTGTGCGACAAATCAATCAGCCCCAGCATTTT. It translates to CAWSVRQINQPQHF.

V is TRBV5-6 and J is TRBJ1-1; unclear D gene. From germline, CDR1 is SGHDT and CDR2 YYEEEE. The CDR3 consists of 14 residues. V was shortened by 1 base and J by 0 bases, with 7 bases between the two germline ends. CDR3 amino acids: CASSLYSLNTEAFF. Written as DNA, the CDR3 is TGTGCCAGCAGCTTGTACAGCCTGAACACTGAAGCTTTCTTT. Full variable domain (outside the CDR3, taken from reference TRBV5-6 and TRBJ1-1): DAGVTQSPTHLIKTRGQQVTLRCSPKSGHDTVSWYQQALGQGPQFIFQYYEEEERQRGNFPDRFSGHQFPNYSSELNVNALLLGDSALYLCASSLYSLNTEAFFGQGTRLTVV.

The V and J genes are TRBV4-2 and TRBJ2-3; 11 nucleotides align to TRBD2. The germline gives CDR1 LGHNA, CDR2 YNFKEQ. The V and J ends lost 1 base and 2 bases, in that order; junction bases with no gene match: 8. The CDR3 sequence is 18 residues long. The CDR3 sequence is CASSQVGLAGGHTDTQYF. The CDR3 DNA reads TGTGCCAGCAGCCAAGTCGGCCTAGCGGGAGGCCACACAGATACGCAGTATTTT.